The rows below give T cell receptor beta chains drawn from one sample of a study of CD8+ T cells in alopecia areata. The table came from immunoSEQ multiplex PCR; TCRdb's copy has only in-frame clones and leaves some out. The sample yields some 80,000 clones, roughly 66% seen once. Sequencing was performed on CD8+ T cells sorted from blood, taken at week 24, from a patient treated with tofacitinib. These receptors came from a human donor with alopecia areata. The CDR3 runs from the conserved cysteine through the conserved F or W. A D gene is named only where the DNA matches it firmly. Size tells how often a clone was seen (once, few, many) or the class of an expanded clone, and some rows leave it out.

CDR3 length	D gene	clone size	V gene	J gene	CDR3 DNA	CDR3 protein
17	-	-	TRBV5-1	TRBJ2-5	TGCGCCAGCAGCTCCCGTGTAGAGGACGCCGTGGGGGAGACCCAGTACTTC	CASSSRVEDAVGETQYF
15	-	-	TRBV4-3	TRBJ2-5	TGCGCCAGCAGCCAAGGGGGGGACTACCCAGGGGGCCAGTACTTC	CASSQGGDYPGGQYF
13	-	-	TRBV30	TRBJ1-5	TGTGCCTGGAGTGAGGGCGGGAATCAGCCCCAGCATTTT	CAWSEGGNQPQHF
17	-	few	TRBV2	TRBJ2-1	TGTGCCAGCAGTGTTAGCAGGGTCCCACGTCGGTACAATGAGCAGTTCTTC	CASSVSRVPRRYNEQFF
15	-	-	TRBV27	TRBJ1-5	TGTGCCAGCAGCAGAATCGCAGGGAGTGGGCAGCCCCAGCATTTT	CASSRIAGSGQPQHF
13	-	-	TRBV29-1	TRBJ1-1	TGCAGCGTTGAACCCCCAGGGAACACTGAAGCTTTCTTT	CSVEPPGNTEAFF
14	-	-	TRBV10-3	TRBJ2-3	TGTGCCATCAGGGGGGGACAGCTCACAGATACGCAGTATTTT	CAIRGGQLTDTQYF
13	-	-	TRBV27	TRBJ2-7	TGTGCCAGCAAGTTGACAAGTTCGTACGAGCAGTACTTC	CASKLTSSYEQYF
12	-	-	TRBV5-4	TRBJ2-1	TGTGCCAGCAGCTTCTCAGGGCCTGAGCAGTTCTTC	CASSFSGPEQFF
14	-	-	TRBV28	TRBJ2-5	TGTGCCAGCACCCCCAGCGGAATCTGGGAGACCCAGTACTTC	CASTPSGIWETQYF